This paragraph covers one TCR beta chain sequence. Its specificity is unknown. The PCR ran on 60 Vbeta and 13 Jbeta primers. The table came from immunoSEQ multiplex PCR; TCRdb's copy has only in-frame clones and leaves some out. The top ten clones hold under 2.5% of a sample with 160,000 or so clones, around 77% of them seen once. This sample is drawn from a study of cytomegalovirus exposure and HLA in healthy donors. The study, taken as a whole, reports: One later analysis reportedly identified an Asian-associated ancestry cluster that showed fewer N-insertions than the roughly 700-donor mean. Relative to equally common others, HLA-associated TCR beta chains showed greater clonal expansion in a later analysis. Highly shared sequence variants in one cluster were likely a sequencing artifact.

The CDR3 spans 15 residues. CDR1 is SGHNT, CDR2 YYREEE, per germline (reference sequence). Trimming pared 0 bases from V and 6 bases from J, leaving 13 bases between. This TCR derives from a man between 60 and 75 years old in good health and CMV-seronegative. The material sequenced was PBMCs. This chain connects TRBV5-4 to TRBJ1-3; possibly TRBD1 for D (6 bases). The CDR3 reads CASSLDRVSENTIYF. Written as DNA, the CDR3 is TGTGCCAGCAGCTTGGACAGGGTGTCCGAAAACACCATATATTTT.